This T cell receptor beta chain was sequenced in a study of neurological immune-mediated disorders. General study results and limits: The study found no CDR3 amino acid sequences shared by expanded clones across subjects, suggesting private repertoires in all groups.

Synthesis of cDNA was carried out by template-switch 5'RACE. The reaction used 10-nucleotide random UMIs. TCRdb re-analysed the 5' RACE reads in MiXCR, keeping a single row per CDR3 protein. Found here are under 50,000 distinct CDR3 sequences, 11% of them singletons; the top ten hold approximately 4.1%. Germline CDR1 is GTSNPN and CDR2 is SVGIG (reference sequence). There are 15 residues in the CDR3. The V gene end was trimmed by 3 bases and the J gene end by 3 bases; junction bases not matched to a gene: 7. The sorted libraries involved the use of about 1 million CD4+ or CD8+ T cells. This clonotype was observed a few times. The antigen is undetermined.

The chain uses TRBV30 and TRBJ1-3; 8 nucleotides match TRBD1. The specimen sequenced was CD4+ T cells from blood. This receptor was identified in a woman aged 25 to 45 with HTLV-1-associated myelopathy (HAM/TSP). The CDR3 DNA follows: TGTGCCTGGAGGAGACAGGGGACGGGTGGAAACACCATATATTTT. This translates into CAWRRQGTGGNTIYF.